The entry that follows covers one T cell receptor beta chain sequence. No antigen is known for it. Trimming took 5 bases from V and 4 from J, leaving 16 bases between them. Germline V gene data show CDR1 as SGHVS and CDR2 as FQNEAQ. The CDR3 length is 15 residues. Some clones are missing from TCRdb's copy, which holds only in-frame ones; the method was immunoSEQ multiplex PCR. The sample records about 17,000 clones, roughly 60% being singletons. This record comes from a study of cytotoxic CD8 clonotypes in ibrutinib-treated CLL. Study-wide background: Partial responses totalled approximately 25 and complete responses 2; after median roughly 64 months, 14 remained remitted and about twelve progressed. Study results and limitations: Measured clonality at baseline was greater than in age-matched healthy donors and tracked with circulating CD8+ T-cell counts. For progressing versus sustained-remission patients, sampling times were not the same.

This sequence originates from a human donor with chronic lymphocytic leukemia. The chain has TRBV7-8 and TRBJ2-3; no definite D call. The source material was PBMCs, sampled after 12 months of ibrutinib treatment. The CDR3: CASSNRRVQPDTQYF. The CDR3 region has the DNA TGTGCCAGCAGCAACCGGAGAGTTCAGCCAGATACGCAGTATTTT.